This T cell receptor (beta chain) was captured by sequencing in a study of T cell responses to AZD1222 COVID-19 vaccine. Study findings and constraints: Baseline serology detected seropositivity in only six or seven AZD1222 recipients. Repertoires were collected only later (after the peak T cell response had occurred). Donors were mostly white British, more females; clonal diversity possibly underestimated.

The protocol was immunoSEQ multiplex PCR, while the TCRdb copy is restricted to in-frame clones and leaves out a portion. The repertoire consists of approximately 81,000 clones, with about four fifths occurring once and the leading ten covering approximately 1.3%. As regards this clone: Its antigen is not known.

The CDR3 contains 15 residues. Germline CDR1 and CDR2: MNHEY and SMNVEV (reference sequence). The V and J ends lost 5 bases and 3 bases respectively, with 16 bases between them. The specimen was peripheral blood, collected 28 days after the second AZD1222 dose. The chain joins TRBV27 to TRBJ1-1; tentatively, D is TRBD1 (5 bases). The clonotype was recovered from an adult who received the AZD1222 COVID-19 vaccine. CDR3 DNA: TGTGCCAGCAGTACCCAACGGGGCGAGGACACTGAAGCTTTCTTT. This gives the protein CASSTQRGEDTEAFF.